A selection of T cell receptor beta chains follows, all from one sample in a study of blood T cell repertoires in COVID-19. Libraries were prepared by immunoSEQ multiplex PCR; TCRdb keeps only in-frame clonotypes and omits some of them. The repertoire includes 300,000 to 450,000 clones, around 87% of them detected once, and approximately 1.2% sits in the top ten. The sequenced sample consisted of PBMCs or T cells enriched from blood (not recorded which). These receptors were taken from a man younger than 40 who had recovered from COVID-19. CDR3s include the opening cysteine and the closing phenylalanine or tryptophan. The D gene is left open where the match is weak. Clone sizes are given selectively: once, few, many, or a class where the clone is expanded.

>.|TRBV2|.|TRBJ1-1
CASRGTQGNTEAFF
TGTGCCAGCAGAGGTACCCAGGGGAACACTGAAGCTTTCTTT
>.|TRBV5-6|.|TRBJ2-3
CASSLKGGIDTQYF
TGTGCCAGCAGCTTGAAGGGGGGGATTGATACGCAGTATTTT
>.|TRBV12-2|.|TRBJ1-5
CASRSSREEGGNQPQHF
TGTGCAAGTCGCTCTAGCAGGGAGGAAGGGGGCAATCAGCCCCAGCATTTT
>.|TRBV6-5|.|TRBJ2-1
CASSYAGAVAYNEQFF
TGTGCCAGCAGTTACGCGGGGGCCGTTGCCTACAATGAGCAGTTCTTC
>TRBD1|TRBV10-3|.|TRBJ1-1
CAIRSPTGGAENTEAFF
TGTGCCATCCGTTCCCCCACAGGGGGCGCGGAGAACACTGAAGCTTTCTTT
>TRBD1|TRBV19|.|TRBJ2-6
CASSVTPSTGGASGANVLTF
TGTGCCAGTAGTGTAACACCCTCGACAGGGGGAGCCTCTGGGGCCAACGTCCTGACTTTC
>TRBD1|TRBV9|.|TRBJ1-1
CASSALHRGEVAEAFF
TGTGCCAGCAGCGCATTACACAGGGGGGAAGTCGCTGAAGCTTTCTTT
>.|TRBV29-1|.|TRBJ2-3
CSVVQGFKKDTQYF
TGCAGCGTTGTTCAGGGTTTTAAAAAAGATACGCAGTATTTT
>.|TRBV10-3|few|TRBJ1-1
CAISESGGRTEAFF
TGTGCCATCAGTGAGTCGGGGGGTCGAACTGAAGCTTTCTTT
>.|TRBV28|.|TRBJ1-5
CASSLEAGHQPQHF
TGTGCCAGCAGTTTAGAGGCAGGGCATCAGCCCCAGCATTTT
>.|TRBV10-3|.|TRBJ2-3
CAISDGSDTQYF
TGTGCCATCAGTGACGGTTCAGATACGCAGTATTTT
>.|TRBV6-1|.|TRBJ2-7
CASSEGFGQTSYEQYF
TGTGCCAGCAGTGAAGGGTTCGGACAGACCTCCTACGAGCAGTACTTC
>.|TRBV5-4|once|TRBJ2-1
CASMRGTTNEQFF
TGTGCCAGCATGAGGGGGACCACCAATGAGCAGTTCTTC
>.|TRBV6-1|.|TRBJ2-7
CASSDLQGSSYEQYF
TGTGCCAGCAGTGATTTACAGGGTAGCTCCTACGAGCAGTACTTC